This entry lists 15 T cell receptor beta chains sequenced from one sample in a study of T cell responses to AZD1222 COVID-19 vaccine. Assay used: immunoSEQ multiplex PCR; TCRdb lists only in-frame clones, some missing. Of about 86,000 clones listed, roughly nine tenths are singletons. This specimen consisted of peripheral blood, obtained on day 0 of AZD1222 vaccination. The receptors were sampled from an adult in good health.

The V and J genes are TRBV3-1 (or the pseudogene TRBV3-2) and TRBJ2-1; tentatively, D is TRBD2 (5 bases). Germline CDR1 and CDR2: LGHDT and YNNKEL (reference sequence). This CDR3 has 17 residues. V was trimmed by 0 bases and J by 0 bases, leaving 12 bases between them. The CDR3 is CASSQETGMSSYNEQFF. The CDR3 DNA reads as TGTGCCAGCAGCCAAGAAACGGGGATGAGCTCCTACAATGAGCAGTTCTTC.

This chain links TRBV3-1 (or the pseudogene TRBV3-2) with TRBJ2-2; D perhaps matches TRBD2 (5 bases). Trimming pared 2 bases from V and 1 base from J, leaving 8 bases between. Germline assignment: CDR1 LGHDT and CDR2 YNNKEL (reference sequence). CDR3 length: 15 residues. This CDR3 reads CASSQRLQNTGELFF. CDR3 bases: TGTGCCAGCAGCCAAAGACTACAGAACACCGGGGAGCTGTTTTTT.

CDR3 sequence: CASSQVRGFTGELFF. The CDR3 region has the DNA TGCGCCAGCAGCCAGGTCAGAGGTTTTACCGGGGAGCTGTTTTTT. The chain employs TRBV4-3 and TRBJ2-2; D gene ambiguous. V gave up 3 bases and J gave up 5 bases, with 13 bases separating them. The CDR3 has 15 residues. CDR1 and CDR2 (germline): LGHNA, YSLEER.

This clone was seen more than once but under ten times. Different DNA sequences within this sample yield the same CDR3. This rearrangement joins TRBV5-1 to TRBJ2-7; D may be TRBD1 (5 bases). Trimming left V 0 bases short and J 4 bases short, with 11 bases between. CDR1 is SGHRS, CDR2 YFSETQ, per germline. This CDR3 has 14 residues. The CDR3 coding sequence is TGCGCCAGCAGCTTGGCGTCTGCAGGGTACGAGCAGTACTTC. Its translation is CASSLASAGYEQYF.

The CDR3 sequence: CAAGSSYNEQFF. The CDR3 DNA reads TGTGCCGCTGGTAGCTCCTACAATGAGCAGTTCTTC. The chain couples TRBV28 to TRBJ2-1; no clear D gene. V shed 11 bases and J shed 0 bases, with 8 bases lying between them. The CDR3 contains 12 residues. CDR1 MDHEN and CDR2 SYDVKM come from the germline V gene.

This chain uses TRBV2 with TRBJ1-2; D not resolved. V lost 2 bases and J 7 bases, leaving 14 bases between the germline ends. Germline CDR1 is SNHLY and CDR2 is FYNNEI. The length of the CDR3 is 14 residues. This CDR3 reads CASSEQRTGGGYTF. CDR3 nucleotide sequence: TGTGCCAGCAGTGAACAGAGGACGGGCGGTGGCTACACCTTC.

The V gene is TRBV29-1, the J gene TRBJ1-1; D remains unclear. This CDR3 is 12 amino acids long. Trimming took 6 bases from V and 1 from J, leaving 9 bases between them. Germline lookup yields CDR1 SQVTM and CDR2 ANQGSEA. CDR3 nucleotides: TGCAGCGTCAAGAGGGAGAACACTGAAGCTTTCTTT. Its protein product is CSVKRENTEAFF.

The V and J genes are TRBV19 and TRBJ1-2, with a possible D match to TRBD1 (5 bases). The CDR3 loop spans 14 amino acids. The germline gives CDR1 LNHDA, CDR2 SQIVND (reference sequence). V was shortened by 7 bases and J by 4 bases, with 16 bases between the two germline ends. The CDR3 is CASTRGRDVYGYTF. CDR3 nucleotides: TGTGCCAGTACCAGAGGCAGGGATGTCTATGGCTACACCTTC.

The rearrangement links TRBV12-5 to TRBJ2-1; D is possibly TRBD2 (7 bases). The CDR3 sequence is 14 residues long. CDR1 is LGHNT and CDR2 is FRNRAP in the germline V gene. The germline V and J ends were trimmed by 6 bases and 6 bases, with 15 bases remaining between them. The DNA for the CDR3 is TGTGCTAGTGGCCCGGGGGGCAGGACCAATGAGCAGTTCTTC. Translating it yields CASGPGGRTNEQFF.

V and J are TRBV28 and TRBJ2-1, with a tentative D call TRBD2 (5 bases). CDR3 size: 17 residues. CDR1 is MDHEN and CDR2 is SYDVKM in the germline V gene. Trimming removed 2 bases at V and 0 bases at J, with 14 bases between. The CDR3 region has the DNA TGTGCCAGCAGTTTACGGTTAGCGCAGAGCTCCTACAATGAGCAGTTCTTC. This sequence encodes CASSLRLAQSSYNEQFF. The full variable domain, in which reference TRBV28 and TRBJ2-1 provide the parts outside the CDR3, is DVKVTQSSRYLVKRTGEKVFLECVQDMDHENMFWYRQDPGLGLRLIYFSYDVKMKEKGDIPEGYSVSREKKERFSLILESASTNQTSMYLCASSLRLAQSSYNEQFFGPGTRLTVL.

V usage is TRBV19 and J usage is TRBJ2-7; 10 bases are shared with TRBD1. This CDR3 is built from 16 residues. Germline trimming cut 5 bases from V and 3 bases from J; bases unmatched to any gene: 10. Looked up from germline, CDR1 is LNHDA and CDR2 is SQIVND (reference sequence). DNA of the CDR3: TGTGCCAGTAGTGCAGACCCGGGACAGGGGAACTACGAGCAGTACTTC. It translates to CASSADPGQGNYEQYF.

J is TRBJ1-1 and V is TRBV6-5; 8 nucleotides line up with TRBD1. V gave up 7 bases and J gave up 0 bases; unmatched junction bases: 4. This CDR3 is 14 amino acids long. The germline CDR1 and CDR2 sequences are MNHEY and SVGAGI. This chain's CDR3 is CASKEDRVNTEAFF. CDR3 nucleotides: TGTGCCAGCAAAGAGGACAGGGTGAACACTGAAGCTTTCTTT.

The gene calls are TRBV5-8 and TRBJ2-1; TRBD2 is a possible D gene (6 bases). The CDR3 is 15 amino acids. Germline lookup yields CDR1 SGHTS and CDR2 YDEGEE. Trimming removed 4 bases at V and 3 bases at J, with 14 bases between. CDR3 in amino acids: CASSLQPAGYNEQFF. Written as DNA, the CDR3 is TGTGCCAGCAGCCTGCAGCCAGCGGGCTACAATGAGCAGTTCTTC.

The chain combines TRBV4-1 with TRBJ2-1; tentatively, D is TRBD1 or TRBD2 (5 bases each). Between the trimmed V and J ends, which lost 0 bases and 0 bases, there was a span of 9 bases. This CDR3 has 16 residues. CDR1 and CDR2 from the germline V gene are MGHRA and YSYEKL. For the CDR3, the DNA is TGCGCCAGCAGCCAAGATCGGGGCATCTCCTACAATGAGCAGTTCTTC. It translates to CASSQDRGISYNEQFF.

CDR3 in amino acids: CASRRLQGEAFF. The CDR3 DNA reads as TGTGCCAGCAGACGCCTACAGGGGGAAGCTTTCTTT. The V and J genes are TRBV6-5 and TRBJ1-1, with 7 positions matching TRBD1. Losses at the gene ends were 6 bases for V and 8 bases for J; bases not matched to a gene: 6. Germline-derived CDR1 and CDR2 are MNHEY and SVGAGI. The CDR3 consists of 12 residues.